Below are 7 T cell receptor beta chains sequenced from a single sample in a study of T cell repertoires in cytomegalovirus infection. TCRdb reanalysed the reads using MiXCR and keeps one entry per CDR3 protein. The data hold 300,000 to 400,000 distinct CDR3 sequences, with 29% observed a single time. These TCRs' antigens remain unknown. Material: cultured PBMCs, obtained from culture after CMV antigen stimulation. These receptors were taken from a human donor in good health (CMV status not recorded). Some clones in this sample may be carry-over from other donors' samples.

This clonotype was counted many times. The CDR3 sequence is CASSYGRRSGANVLTF. The CDR3 bases are TGTGCCAGCAGCTACGGTCGGCGGTCTGGGGCCAACGTCCTGACTTTC. The V gene is TRBV11-2, the J gene TRBJ2-6; D gene unclear. Per the germline V gene, CDR1 is SGHAT and CDR2 is FQNNGV. The CDR3 loop spans 16 amino acids. V gave up 4 bases and J gave up 1 base, with 11 bases separating them.

The chain combines TRBV6-2 or TRBV6-3 with TRBJ1-1, with no clear D. CDR3 size: 13 residues. V was trimmed by 5 bases and J by 8 bases, leaving 15 bases between them. CDR1 and CDR2 (germline): MNHEY, SVGEGT. The CDR3 spells CASSISLREEAFF. As DNA, the CDR3 is TGTGCCAGCAGTATTTCACTCCGGGAAGAAGCTTTCTTT.

This clonotype came up a few times. The V and J genes are TRBV25-1 and TRBJ1-2; D remains ambiguous. Germline CDR1 is MGHDK and CDR2 is SYGVNS. Trimming cost V 1 base and J 8 bases, with 14 bases left between them. This CDR3 is built from 14 residues. In DNA, the CDR3 is TGTGCCAGCAGTGAATCTTGGCAGGTCGGGGGCTACACCTTC. Residues: CASSESWQVGGYTF.

The chain links TRBV6-5 to TRBJ1-4, with D unclear. Germline CDR1 MNHEY, CDR2 SVGAGI. The CDR3 has 15 amino acids. With 4 bases removed from V and 0 bases from J, the gap between germline ends came to 9 bases. This CDR3 reads CASSSPGTTNEKLFF. CDR3 sequence (DNA): TGTGCCAGCAGTTCCCCGGGGACAACTAATGAAAAACTGTTTTTT.

V is TRBV25-1 and J is TRBJ1-2, with D perhaps matching TRBD1 (6 bases). The V gene lost 5 bases and the J gene lost 2 bases, with 15 bases spanning the gap. Germline CDR1 is MGHDK and CDR2 is SYGVNS. The CDR3 consists of 15 residues. CDR3 DNA: TGTGCCAGCAGTCCTCAGGGGAGGGACAACTATGGCTACACCTTC. It is translated as CASSPQGRDNYGYTF.

This clonotype showed up just a few times. The V gene is TRBV4-1, the J gene TRBJ2-7; 7 bases line up with TRBD2. The CDR3 has 20 amino acids. Germline lookup yields CDR1 MGHRA and CDR2 YSYEKL. With 2 bases clipped from V and 0 bases from J, the junction kept 19 bases outside the gene matches. Here the CDR3 DNA reads TGCGCCAGCAGCCAAATTGGGGGACCGGGGTTGCTAGCGGACTCCTACGAGCAGTACTTC. It encodes CASSQIGGPGLLADSYEQYF.

The chain couples TRBV12-3 or TRBV12-4 to TRBJ2-7; TRBD1 is a possible D gene (8 bases). Trimming took 4 bases from V and 7 from J, leaving 23 bases between them. This CDR3 has 16 amino acids. The CDR3 DNA is TGTGCCAGCAGTTCAACAGCGGGACAGGAGAAAAGGGAGCAGTACTTC. Residues: CASSSTAGQEKREQYF.